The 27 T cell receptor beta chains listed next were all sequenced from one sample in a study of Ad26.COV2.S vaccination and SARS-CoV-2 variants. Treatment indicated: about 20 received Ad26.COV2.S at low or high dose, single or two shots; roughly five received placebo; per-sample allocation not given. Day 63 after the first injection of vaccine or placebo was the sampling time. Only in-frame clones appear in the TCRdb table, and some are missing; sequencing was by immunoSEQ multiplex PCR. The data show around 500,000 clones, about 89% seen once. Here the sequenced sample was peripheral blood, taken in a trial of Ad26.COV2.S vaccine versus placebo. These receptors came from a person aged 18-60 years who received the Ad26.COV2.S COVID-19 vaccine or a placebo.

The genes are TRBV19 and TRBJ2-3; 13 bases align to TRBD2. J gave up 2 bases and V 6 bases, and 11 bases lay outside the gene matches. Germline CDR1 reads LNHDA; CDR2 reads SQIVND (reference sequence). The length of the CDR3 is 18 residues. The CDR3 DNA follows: TGTGCCAGTAGAAAGAGGGGGACTAGCGGGGTTTTCACAGATACGCAGTATTTT. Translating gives CASRKRGTSGVFTDTQYF.

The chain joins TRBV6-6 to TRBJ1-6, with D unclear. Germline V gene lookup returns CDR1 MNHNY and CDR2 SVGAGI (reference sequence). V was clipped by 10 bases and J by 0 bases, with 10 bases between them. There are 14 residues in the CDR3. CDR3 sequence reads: CATTGSSYNSPLHF. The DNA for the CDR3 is TGTGCCACCACCGGGAGCTCCTATAATTCACCCCTCCACTTT.

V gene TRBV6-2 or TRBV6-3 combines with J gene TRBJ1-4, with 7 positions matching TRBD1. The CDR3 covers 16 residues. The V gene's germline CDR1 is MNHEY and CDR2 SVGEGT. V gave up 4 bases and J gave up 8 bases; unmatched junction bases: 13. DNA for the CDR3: TGTGCCAGCAGTTCCCTACTGACAGGGATGAGGGAAAAACTGTTTTTT. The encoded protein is CASSSLLTGMREKLFF.

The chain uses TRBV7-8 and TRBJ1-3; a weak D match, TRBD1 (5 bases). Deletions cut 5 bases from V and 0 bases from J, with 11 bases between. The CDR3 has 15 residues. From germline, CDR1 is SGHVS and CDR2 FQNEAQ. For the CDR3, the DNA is TGTGCCAGCAGCAAGGGACCGAGCTCTGGAAACACCATATATTTT. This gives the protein CASSKGPSSGNTIYF.

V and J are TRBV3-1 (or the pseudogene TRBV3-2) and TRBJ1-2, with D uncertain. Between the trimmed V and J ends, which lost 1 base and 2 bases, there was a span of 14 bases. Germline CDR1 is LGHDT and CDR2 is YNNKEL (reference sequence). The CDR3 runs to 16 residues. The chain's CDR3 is CASSQGSLQTNYGYTF. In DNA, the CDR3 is TGTGCCAGCAGCCAAGGTTCTTTGCAGACCAACTATGGCTACACCTTC.

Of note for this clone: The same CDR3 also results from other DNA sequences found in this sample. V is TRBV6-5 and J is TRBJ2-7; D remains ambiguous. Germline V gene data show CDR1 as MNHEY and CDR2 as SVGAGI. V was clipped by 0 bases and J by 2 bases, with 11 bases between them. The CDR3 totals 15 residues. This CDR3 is CASSYSTGGTYEQYF. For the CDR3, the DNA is TGTGCCAGCAGTTACTCGACGGGCGGAACCTACGAGCAGTACTTC.

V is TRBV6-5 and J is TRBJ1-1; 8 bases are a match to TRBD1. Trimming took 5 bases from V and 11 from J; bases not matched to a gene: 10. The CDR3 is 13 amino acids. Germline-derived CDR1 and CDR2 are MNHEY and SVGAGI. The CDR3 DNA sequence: TGTGCCAGCAGTAATAGACAGGGGAGATTGGCTTTCTTT. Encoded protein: CASSNRQGRLAFF.

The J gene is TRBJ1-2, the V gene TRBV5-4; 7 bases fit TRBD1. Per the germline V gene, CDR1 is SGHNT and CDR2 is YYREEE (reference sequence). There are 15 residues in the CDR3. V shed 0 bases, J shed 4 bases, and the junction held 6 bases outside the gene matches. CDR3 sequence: CASSLDGRGGYGYTF. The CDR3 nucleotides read TGTGCCAGCAGCTTGGATGGCAGGGGGGGCTATGGCTACACCTTC. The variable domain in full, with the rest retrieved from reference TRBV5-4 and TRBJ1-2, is ETGVTQSPTHLIKTRGQQVTLRCSSQSGHNTVSWYQQALGQGPQFIFQYYREEENGRGNFPPRFSGLQFPNYSSELNVNALELDDSALYLCASSLDGRGGYGYTFGSGTRLTVV.

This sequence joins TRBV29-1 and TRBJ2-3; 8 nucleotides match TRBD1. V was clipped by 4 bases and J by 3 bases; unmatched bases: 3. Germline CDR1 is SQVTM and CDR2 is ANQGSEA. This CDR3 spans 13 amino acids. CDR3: CSVARTGTDTQYF. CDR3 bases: TGCAGCGTTGCAAGGACAGGGACAGATACGCAGTATTTT.

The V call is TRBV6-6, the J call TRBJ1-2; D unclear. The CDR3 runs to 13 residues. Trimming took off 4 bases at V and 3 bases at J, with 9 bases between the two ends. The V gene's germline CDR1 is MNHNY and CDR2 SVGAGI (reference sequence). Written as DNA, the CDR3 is TGTGCCAGCAGTTTTGGCGGCCACTATGGCTACACCTTC. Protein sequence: CASSFGGHYGYTF.

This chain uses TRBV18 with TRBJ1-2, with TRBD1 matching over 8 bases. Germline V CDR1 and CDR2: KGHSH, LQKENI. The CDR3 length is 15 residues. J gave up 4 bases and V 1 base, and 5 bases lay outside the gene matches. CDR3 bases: TGTGCCAGCTCACCACTTGACAGGGGTTCCTATGGCTACACCTTC. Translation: CASSPLDRGSYGYTF.

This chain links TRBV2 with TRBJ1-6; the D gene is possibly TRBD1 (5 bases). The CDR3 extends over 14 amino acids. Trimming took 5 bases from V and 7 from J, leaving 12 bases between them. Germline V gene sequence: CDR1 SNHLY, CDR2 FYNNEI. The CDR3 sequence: CASSQGYGNSPLHF. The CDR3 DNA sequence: TGTGCCAGCAGTCAGGGATATGGGAATTCACCCCTCCACTTT.

For the CDR3, the DNA is TGTGCCAGCAGTTTACCGGACAGGGGTGGATCACCCCTCCACTTT. Its translation: CASSLPDRGGSPLHF. V gene TRBV6-5 combines with J gene TRBJ1-6; 9 positions match TRBD1. Germline CDR1 reads MNHEY; CDR2 reads SVGAGI. The CDR3 has 15 residues. Losses at the gene ends were 4 bases for V and 10 bases for J; bases not matched to a gene: 8.

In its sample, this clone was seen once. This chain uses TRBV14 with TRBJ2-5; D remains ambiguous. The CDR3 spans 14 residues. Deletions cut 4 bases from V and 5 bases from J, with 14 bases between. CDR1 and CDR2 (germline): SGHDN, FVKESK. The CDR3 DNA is TGTGCCAGCAGCCTAGGGCCCGCCTTGGAGACCCAGTACTTC. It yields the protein CASSLGPALETQYF.

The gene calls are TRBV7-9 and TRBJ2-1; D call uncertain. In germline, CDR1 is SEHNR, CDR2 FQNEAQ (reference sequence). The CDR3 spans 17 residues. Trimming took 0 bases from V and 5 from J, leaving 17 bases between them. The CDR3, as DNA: TGTGCCAGCAGCTTAGCGGGGAAGGCCCGATATGACAATGAGCAGTTCTTC. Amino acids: CASSLAGKARYDNEQFF.

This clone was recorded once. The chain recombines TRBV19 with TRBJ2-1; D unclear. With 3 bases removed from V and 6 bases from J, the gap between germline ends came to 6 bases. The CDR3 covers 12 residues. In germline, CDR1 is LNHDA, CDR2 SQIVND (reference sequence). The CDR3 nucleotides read TGTGCCAGTAGTATCGTAGCCAATGAGCAGTTCTTC. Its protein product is CASSIVANEQFF.

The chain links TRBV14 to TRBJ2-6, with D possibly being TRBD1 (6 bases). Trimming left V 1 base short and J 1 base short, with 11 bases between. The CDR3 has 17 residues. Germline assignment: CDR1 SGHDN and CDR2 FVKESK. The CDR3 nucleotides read TGTGCCAGCAGCCAAGTGGGACACCCATCTGGGGCCAACGTCCTGACTTTC. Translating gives CASSQVGHPSGANVLTF.

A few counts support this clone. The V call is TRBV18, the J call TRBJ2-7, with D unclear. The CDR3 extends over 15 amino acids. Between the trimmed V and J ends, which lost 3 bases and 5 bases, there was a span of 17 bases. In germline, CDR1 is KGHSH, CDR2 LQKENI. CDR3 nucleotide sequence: TGTGCCAGCTCACCGAGAGGTAAGGTGGCCCACGAGCAGTACTTC. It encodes CASSPRGKVAHEQYF. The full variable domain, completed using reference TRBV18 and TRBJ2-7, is NAGVMQNPRHLVRRRGQEARLRCSPMKGHSHVYWYRQLPEEGLKFMVYLQKENIIDESGMPKERFSAEFPKEGPSILRIQQVVRGDSAAYFCASSPRGKVAHEQYFGPGTRLTVT.

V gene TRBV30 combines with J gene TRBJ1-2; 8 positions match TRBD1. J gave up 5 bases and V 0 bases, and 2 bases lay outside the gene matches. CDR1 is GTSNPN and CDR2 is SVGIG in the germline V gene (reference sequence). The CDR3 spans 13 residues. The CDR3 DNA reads TGTGCCTGGAGTGTACACAGGGGGTATGGCTACACCTTC. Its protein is CAWSVHRGYGYTF.

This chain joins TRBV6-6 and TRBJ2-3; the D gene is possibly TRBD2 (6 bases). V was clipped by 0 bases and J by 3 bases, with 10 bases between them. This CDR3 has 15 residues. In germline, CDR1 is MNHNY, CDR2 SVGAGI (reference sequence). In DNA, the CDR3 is TGTGCCAGCAGTTACTCAGGTCTAGCGACAGATACGCAGTATTTT. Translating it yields CASSYSGLATDTQYF.

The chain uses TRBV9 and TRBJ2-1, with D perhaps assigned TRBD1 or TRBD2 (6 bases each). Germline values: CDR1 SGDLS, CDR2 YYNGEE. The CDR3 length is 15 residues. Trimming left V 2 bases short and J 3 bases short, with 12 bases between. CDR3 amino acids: CASSVDGGLYNEQFF. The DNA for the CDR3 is TGTGCCAGCAGCGTGGACGGGGGCCTCTACAATGAGCAGTTCTTC.

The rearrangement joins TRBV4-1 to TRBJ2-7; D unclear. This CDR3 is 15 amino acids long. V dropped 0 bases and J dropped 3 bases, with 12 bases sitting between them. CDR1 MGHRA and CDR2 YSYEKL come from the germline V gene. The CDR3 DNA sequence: TGCGCCAGCAGCCAAGATCAGACTTCTCTCTACGAGCAGTACTTC. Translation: CASSQDQTSLYEQYF.

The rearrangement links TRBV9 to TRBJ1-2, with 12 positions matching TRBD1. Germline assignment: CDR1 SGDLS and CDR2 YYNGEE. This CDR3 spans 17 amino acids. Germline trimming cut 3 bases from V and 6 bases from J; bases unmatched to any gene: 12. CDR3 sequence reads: CASSAPTGTGGRDGYTF. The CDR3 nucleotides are TGTGCCAGCAGCGCCCCGACCGGGACAGGGGGCAGAGATGGCTACACCTTC.

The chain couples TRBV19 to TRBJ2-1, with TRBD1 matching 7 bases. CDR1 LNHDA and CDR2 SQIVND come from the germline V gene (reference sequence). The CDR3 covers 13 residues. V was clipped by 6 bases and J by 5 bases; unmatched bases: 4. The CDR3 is CASSYDRDNEQFF. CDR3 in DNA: TGTGCCAGTAGCTATGACAGGGACAATGAGCAGTTCTTC.

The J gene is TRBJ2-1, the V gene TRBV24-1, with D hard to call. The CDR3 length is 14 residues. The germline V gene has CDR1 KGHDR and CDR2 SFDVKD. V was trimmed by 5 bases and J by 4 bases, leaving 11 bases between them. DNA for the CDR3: TGTGCCACCAGTGGACCGGGTGCGTACAATGAGCAGTTCTTC. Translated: CATSGPGAYNEQFF.

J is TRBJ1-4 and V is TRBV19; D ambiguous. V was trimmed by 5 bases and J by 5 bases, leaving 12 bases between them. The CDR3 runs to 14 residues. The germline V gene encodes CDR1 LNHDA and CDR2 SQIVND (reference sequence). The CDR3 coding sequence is TGTGCCAGTAGTTTCTGGAGTCGGAATGAAAAACTGTTTTTT. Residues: CASSFWSRNEKLFF.

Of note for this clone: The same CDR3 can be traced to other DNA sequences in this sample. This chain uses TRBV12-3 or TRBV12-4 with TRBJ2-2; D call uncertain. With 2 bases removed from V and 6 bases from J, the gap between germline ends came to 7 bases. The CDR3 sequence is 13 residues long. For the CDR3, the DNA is TGTGCCAGCAGTTTAAGACCAGCCGGGGAGCTGTTTTTT. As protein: CASSLRPAGELFF.